The rows below give T cell receptor beta chains drawn from one sample of a study of radiotherapy plus CTLA-4 blockade in lung cancer. Clones were sequenced by immunoSEQ multiplex PCR, and TCRdb holds only the in-frame ones, with some missing. The sample holds over 80,000 clones, 75% to 90% seen once. Specimen: peripheral blood, collected from a patient treated with radiotherapy plus ipilimumab. These receptors were obtained from a human donor with non-small cell lung cancer who had stable disease on radiotherapy plus ipilimumab. CDR3s include the opening cysteine and the closing phenylalanine or tryptophan. D genes are given only for firm matches. The size field is filled for only some rows; it gives once, few, many or a size class.

-	-	TRBJ2-3	TRBV9	CASSVGGTTDTQYF	TGTGCCAGCAGCGTAGGGGGGACAACAGATACGCAGTATTTT
TRBD1	-	TRBJ2-3	TRBV5-1	CASSLAPWDRDTQYF	TGCGCCAGCAGCTTGGCCCCTTGGGACAGGGATACGCAGTATTTT
-	-	TRBJ2-2	TRBV6-5	CASGEGGTGELFF	TGTGCCAGCGGGGAGGGGGGCACCGGGGAGCTGTTTTTT
-	-	TRBJ2-7	TRBV29-1	CSEGVLALSSYEQYF	TGCAGCGAGGGGGTACTAGCGCTAAGCTCCTACGAGCAGTACTTC
-	-	TRBJ2-7	TRBV6-6	CASSYDREQYF	TGTGCCAGCAGTTACGATCGCGAGCAGTACTTC
TRBD2	-	TRBJ2-7	TRBV9	CASSVVAGTYEQYF	TGTGCCAGCAGCGTAGTAGCGGGGACCTACGAGCAGTACTTC
TRBD1	-	TRBJ1-6	TRBV7-9	CASSSRDRGSPLHF	TGTGCCAGCAGCTCCCGGGACAGGGGTTCACCCCTCCACTTT
TRBD1	-	TRBJ2-3	TRBV27	CASRGTVPRADTQYF	TGTGCCAGCAGGGGGACAGTTCCAAGGGCAGATACGCAGTATTTT
-	few	TRBJ1-4	TRBV18	CASSPRSNEKLFF	TGTGCCAGCTCACCGAGATCTAATGAAAAACTGTTTTTT
-	-	TRBJ2-6	TRBV5-1	CASSLLSAGANVLTF	TGCGCCAGCAGCTTGCTGTCAGCTGGGGCCAACGTCCTGACTTTC
-	-	TRBJ2-6	TRBV19	CASILKAGANVLTF	TGTGCCAGTATCTTGAAGGCTGGGGCCAACGTCCTGACTTTC
TRBD2	-	TRBJ2-1	TRBV7-2	CASSLGGLAGLYEQFF	TGTGCCAGCAGCTTAGGGGGGCTAGCGGGACTCTATGAGCAGTTCTTC
TRBD2	-	TRBJ2-5	TRBV28	CASSPGGETQYF	TGTGCCAGCAGTCCGGGAGGAGAGACCCAGTACTTC
-	-	TRBJ2-3	TRBV19	CASSTPLRPDTQYF	TGTGCCAGTAGTACCCCCTTACGCCCAGATACGCAGTATTTT
TRBD2	-	TRBJ2-5	TRBV10-2	CASSDVAGGPRETQYF	TGCGCCAGCAGTGATGTAGCGGGGGGGCCCCGGGAGACCCAGTACTTC
TRBD2	-	TRBJ2-7	TRBV7-9	CASSNLGTSGNYEQYF	TGTGCCAGCAGCAACCTCGGGACTAGCGGAAATTACGAGCAGTACTTC
TRBD1	-	TRBJ1-6	TRBV2	CASGQDHISFYNSPLHF	TGTGCCAGCGGACAGGACCATATATCGTTCTATAATTCACCCCTCCACTTT
TRBD1	-	TRBJ1-3	TRBV6-1	CASSLGGFSGNTIYF	TGTGCCAGCAGTCTAGGGGGCTTCTCTGGAAACACCATATATTTT
TRBD2	-	TRBJ2-1	TRBV28	CASGLGGYNEQFF	TGTGCCAGCGGACTAGGAGGATACAATGAGCAGTTCTTC
TRBD1	-	TRBJ2-4	TRBV28	CASSILDRSKNIQYF	TGTGCCAGCAGCATCTTGGACAGGTCCAAAAACATTCAGTACTTC
TRBD1	-	TRBJ1-6	TRBV18	CASSAGQYNSPLHF	TGTGCCAGCTCAGCGGGACAGTATAATTCACCCCTCCACTTT
-	-	TRBJ1-6	TRBV5-1	CASSLSGTYNSPLHF	TGCGCCAGCAGCTTGTCCGGGACTTATAATTCACCCCTCCACTTT
TRBD1	-	TRBJ2-7	TRBV2	CASSAVPGQGGRPGATYEQYF	TGTGCCAGCAGCGCTGTCCCGGGACAGGGGGGAAGGCCGGGGGCCACCTACGAGCAGTACTTC
-	-	TRBJ1-1	TRBV7-8	CASSLDGNRRAFF	TGTGCCAGCAGCCTTGACGGGAACAGACGAGCTTTCTTT
-	-	TRBJ1-1	TRBV10-2	CASSGRMNTEAFF	TGCGCCAGCAGTGGCAGAATGAACACTGAAGCTTTCTTT
TRBD2	-	TRBJ2-1	TRBV15	CATSRDGGRGRNEQFF	TGTGCCACCAGCAGAGATGGCGGGAGAGGTCGCAATGAGCAGTTCTTC
-	few	TRBJ2-5	TRBV4-1	CASSQTRERLETQYF	TGCGCCAGCAGCCAAACTAGGGAGCGGCTTGAGACCCAGTACTTC
-	-	TRBJ1-2	TRBV6-5	CASLLAGLQSTF	TGTGCCAGCTTATTAGCAGGCCTCCAGTCCACCTTC
-	-	TRBJ2-5	TRBV30	CAWSPLSPETQYF	TGTGCCTGGAGTCCTCTATCGCCAGAGACCCAGTACTTC
-	few	TRBJ2-1	TRBV7-3	CASSTGHYNEQFF	TGTGCCAGCAGCACCGGGCACTACAATGAGCAGTTCTTC
-	-	TRBJ2-1	TRBV21-1	CASSKAPRTSLYNEQFF	TGTGCCAGCAGCAAAGCCCCCCGGACTAGCTTGTACAATGAGCAGTTCTTC
-	once	TRBJ1-5	TRBV5-8	CASSLHKGTQNQPQHF	TGTGCCAGCAGCTTGCATAAGGGTACCCAAAATCAGCCCCAGCATTTT
-	-	TRBJ2-7	TRBV6-5	CASRGGVAYEQYF	TGTGCCAGCCGAGGAGGGGTGGCCTACGAGCAGTACTTC
TRBD2	-	TRBJ2-1	TRBV7-2	CASSTWTSGNNEQFF	TGTGCCAGCAGCACCTGGACTAGCGGGAACAATGAGCAGTTCTTC
-	-	TRBJ1-1	TRBV27	CASSLEEGNTEAFF	TGTGCCAGCAGTTTGGAGGAGGGGAACACTGAAGCTTTCTTT
-	-	TRBJ2-5	TRBV7-2	CASSLRPILGAETQYF	TGTGCCAGCAGCTTACGGCCCATACTTGGGGCGGAGACCCAGTACTTC
-	once	TRBJ1-5	TRBV2	CASTGTNNQPQHF	TGTGCCAGTACCGGGACTAACAATCAGCCCCAGCATTTT